Here is one TCR beta chain with its context. Its matching antigen is unknown. This specimen belongs to a study of identical twins. Study findings and constraints: Cross-sectional statistics, not tracking of the same donors, supported the conclusions. The more abundant beta clonotypes in cord blood had fewer insertions, and memory repertoires did not show this.

Using its own MiXCR run on the 5' RACE reads, TCRdb lists one record per CDR3 protein. The sample holds around 240,000 distinct CDR3 sequences, 8% to 11% seen once. Per germline, CDR1 DFQATT and CDR2 SNEGSKA (reference sequence). The junction had 36 bases not matched to a gene; V was cut back by 5 bases and J by 8 bases. This CDR3 is 22 amino acids long. The chain uses TRBV20-1 and TRBJ2-1; 7 bases are shared with TRBD2. The sample consisted of memory T cells sorted from blood. The receptor's source is a man between 45 and 60 years old in good health. The CDR3 bases are TGCAGTGCTTACGGCCACACGGCTAACATCCCCCTTAGCGGGCGCCTCTTCGATGAGCAGTTCTTC. Translating gives CSAYGHTANIPLSGRLFDEQFF.